These 21 T cell receptor beta chains share one sample of origin, sequenced in a study of T cell repertoires in cytomegalovirus infection. These receptors lack a known antigen. MiXCR was run by TCRdb on the reads, yielding one entry per CDR3 protein. The repertoire includes 250,000 to 400,000 distinct CDR3 sequences, around 25% of them detected once, and about an eighth sits in the top ten. The sample consisted of cultured PBMCs, taken from culture after CMV antigen stimulation. Receptors originate from a human donor in good health (CMV status not recorded). Some clones in this sample may be carry-over from other donors' samples.

CDR3 sequence: CASSPVGNEQFF. CDR3 coding DNA: TGTGCCAGCAGTCCGGTTGGGAATGAGCAGTTCTTC. The chain recombines TRBV3-1 with TRBJ2-1; the D is unclear. This CDR3 comprises 12 residues. Per germline, CDR1 LGHDT and CDR2 YNNKEL (reference sequence). V gave up 6 bases and J gave up 7 bases, with 10 bases separating them.

V gene TRBV4-2 combines with J gene TRBJ2-3; 9 bases fit TRBD2. After removal of 4 bases from V and 8 bases from J, the junction contained 13 bases not matched to a gene. The CDR3 spans 16 residues. Germline V gene lookup returns CDR1 LGHNA and CDR2 YNFKEQ. The CDR3 nucleotides are TGTGCCAGCAGCCGTCAGCGGGAGGTGGGCTTAGGTACGCAGTATTTT. Encoded protein: CASSRQREVGLGTQYF.

This clonotype has a handful of counts. This chain connects TRBV12-3 or TRBV12-4 to TRBJ1-2; 9 bases agree with TRBD1. V was pared by 3 bases and J by 4 bases, with 3 bases of the junction left unmatched. CDR3 length: 14 residues. This CDR3 is CASSFEDRGYGYTF. The CDR3 DNA reads as TGTGCCAGCAGTTTTGAGGACAGGGGCTATGGCTACACCTTC.

This clonotype was counted only a few times. The V and J genes are TRBV7-9 and TRBJ1-4; D call uncertain. The V and J ends lost 1 base and 7 bases respectively, with 13 bases between them. CDR1 and CDR2 from the germline V gene are SEHNR and FQNEAQ (reference sequence). The CDR3 consists of 15 residues. DNA of the CDR3: TGTGCCAGCAGCTTAGAGGGAGGCGGATTTGAAAAACTGTTTTTT. It yields the protein CASSLEGGGFEKLFF.

This clonotype was seen more than once but under ten times. This chain uses TRBV19 with TRBJ1-1; the match to TRBD1 covers 7 bases. The junction had 8 bases not matched to a gene; V was cut back by 9 bases and J by 4 bases. Germline loops: CDR1 LNHDA, CDR2 SQIVND (reference sequence). The CDR3 length is 13 residues. The CDR3 region has the DNA TGTGCCAGCCTTAAGGGACAGCTCACTGAAGCTTTCTTT. It is translated as CASLKGQLTEAFF. Full variable domain (missing parts from reference TRBV19 and TRBJ1-1): DGGITQSPKYLFRKEGQNVTLSCEQNLNHDAMYWYRQDPGQGLRLIYYSQIVNDFQKGDIAEGYSVSREKKESFPLTVTSAQKNPTAFYLCASLKGQLTEAFFGQGTRLTVV.

This clonotype has just a few counts. The chain links TRBV7-9 to TRBJ2-1, with 13 bases lining up with TRBD2. The V gene's germline CDR1 is SEHNR and CDR2 FQNEAQ (reference sequence). There are 20 residues in the CDR3. The trim removed 0 bases at V and 0 bases at J, leaving 8 bases unmatched. This chain's CDR3 is CASSLARGTSGISSYNEQFF. CDR3 DNA sequence: TGTGCCAGCAGCTTAGCGCGCGGGACTAGCGGGATTAGCTCCTACAATGAGCAGTTCTTC. Full variable domain (remainder filled in from reference TRBV7-9 and TRBJ2-1): DTGVSQNPRHKITKRGQNVTFRCDPISEHNRLYWYRQTLGQGPEFLTYFQNEAQLEKSRLLSDRFSAERPKGSFSTLEIQRTEQGDSAMYLCASSLARGTSGISSYNEQFFGPGTRLTVL.

This clonotype was counted many times. V is TRBV7-2 and J is TRBJ1-2; 8 bases fit TRBD1. The germline V gene encodes CDR1 SGHTA and CDR2 FQGNSA. This CDR3 is built from 15 residues. The V and J ends lost 5 bases and 6 bases, in that order; junction bases with no gene match: 11. The CDR3, as DNA: TGTGCCAGCAGCAACCAGCCGGGACAGGCAAATGGCTACACCTTC. This translates into CASSNQPGQANGYTF. The variable domain in full, completed from reference TRBV7-2 and TRBJ1-2, reads GAGVSQSPSNKVTEKGKDVELRCDPISGHTALYWYRQSLGQGLEFLIYFQGNSAPDKSGLPSDRFSAERTGGSVSTLTIQRTQQEDSAVYLCASSNQPGQANGYTFGSGTRLTVV.

This chain joins TRBV29-1 and TRBJ1-1; 10 bases map to TRBD1. With V trimmed by 2 bases and J by 3 bases, 9 bases remained unmatched. Germline loops: CDR1 SQVTM, CDR2 ANQGSEA. The CDR3 sequence is 16 residues long. The CDR3 is CSVEPRQGAKDTEAFF. As DNA, the CDR3 is TGCAGCGTTGAACCCCGACAGGGGGCTAAGGACACTGAAGCTTTCTTT.

This clonotype appeared a few times. The chain employs TRBV7-9 and TRBJ1-6; 9 bases agree with TRBD1. This CDR3 is built from 15 residues. In germline, CDR1 is SEHNR, CDR2 FQNEAQ (reference sequence). Trimming at V came to 5 bases and at J to 10 bases, leaving 9 bases not matched to a gene. The CDR3 region has the DNA TGTGCCAGCAGCAGCGGGACAGGGATTGGATCACCCCTCCACTTT. Its translation: CASSSGTGIGSPLHF.

The rearrangement joins TRBV28 to TRBJ2-1; D gene ambiguous. The V end was cut by 4 bases, the J end by 10 bases, with 8 bases between. The length of the CDR3 is 11 residues. Germline CDR1 is MDHEN and CDR2 is SYDVKM. CDR3 in amino acids: CASSSDMEQFF. The CDR3 nucleotides are TGTGCCAGCAGTTCTGACATGGAGCAGTTCTTC. Based on the CDR3 plus reference TRBV28 and TRBJ2-1, the full variable domain is DVKVTQSSRYLVKRTGEKVFLECVQDMDHENMFWYRQDPGLGLRLIYFSYDVKMKEKGDIPEGYSVSREKKERFSLILESASTNQTSMYLCASSSDMEQFFGPGTRLTVL.

This clonotype was recorded a few times. J is TRBJ1-6 and V is TRBV7-6; D possibly corresponds to TRBD1 (5 bases). V was cut by 2 bases and J by 10 bases, with 15 bases left in between. Germline V lookup: CDR1 SGHVS, CDR2 FNYEAQ. The CDR3 totals 15 residues. This CDR3 reads CASSLPGRASSPLHF. The CDR3 coding sequence is TGTGCCAGCAGCTTACCCGGCAGGGCGTCCTCACCCCTCCACTTT.

The genes are TRBV2 and TRBJ1-1; D call uncertain. Trimming pared 5 bases from V and 4 bases from J, leaving 8 bases between. There are 12 residues in the CDR3. CDR1 is SNHLY and CDR2 is FYNNEI in the germline V gene. CDR3 sequence: CASSLYITEAFF. The CDR3 DNA sequence: TGTGCCAGCAGTCTTTATATCACTGAAGCTTTCTTT. Variable domain in full (rest from reference TRBV2 and TRBJ1-1): EPEVTQTPSHQVTQMGQEVILRCVPISNHLYFYWYRQILGQKVEFLVSFYNNEISEKSEIFDDQFSVERPDGSNFTLKIRSTKLEDSAMYFCASSLYITEAFFGQGTRLTVV.

The chain's CDR3 is CASSYRLAGRGEQFF. In DNA, the CDR3 is TGTGCCAGCAGTTATCGACTAGCGGGGCGAGGTGAGCAGTTCTTC. The chain links TRBV7-6 to TRBJ2-1; 11 bases agree with TRBD2. There are 15 residues in the CDR3. The J segment lost 9 bases and the V segment lost 6 bases, leaving 10 bases of the junction unmatched. Germline CDR1 and CDR2: SGHVS and FNYEAQ.

The chain links TRBV7-6 to TRBJ2-7; perhaps TRBD2 as D (6 bases). This CDR3 comprises 12 residues. From germline, CDR1 is SGHVS and CDR2 FNYEAQ. The V and J ends lost 3 bases and 5 bases respectively, with 8 bases between them. CDR3 sequence reads: CASSLSGDEQYF. The DNA for the CDR3 is TGTGCCAGCAGCTTGTCGGGGGACGAGCAGTACTTC.

This clonotype was seen ten or more times. The chain has TRBV7-2 and TRBJ1-1; D possibly corresponds to TRBD1 (5 bases). This CDR3 region has 15 residues. Between the trimmed V and J ends, which lost 4 bases and 3 bases, there was a span of 15 bases. Germline values: CDR1 SGHTA, CDR2 FQGNSA. CDR3 sequence reads: CASSSLSKGDTEAFF. The CDR3 DNA reads TGTGCCAGCAGCTCACTATCAAAAGGGGACACTGAAGCTTTCTTT.

In this sample, this clonotype turned up many times. V gene TRBV10-3 combines with J gene TRBJ2-5; 13 bases fit TRBD2. V lost 3 bases and J lost 6; bases outside the gene matches: 16. This CDR3 contains 19 residues. Germline values: CDR1 ENHRY, CDR2 SYGVKD. Here the CDR3 reads CAISDSGFRTSGSMKTQYF. The CDR3 coding sequence is TGTGCCATCAGTGACTCTGGTTTCAGGACTAGCGGGAGCATGAAGACCCAGTACTTC.

This clonotype was counted between two and nine times. The chain combines TRBV7-9 with TRBJ2-3, with 11 bases aligning to TRBD2. The CDR3 is made up of 21 amino acids. Trimming at V came to 5 bases and at J to 4 bases, leaving 23 bases not matched to a gene. CDR1 is SEHNR, CDR2 FQNEAQ, per germline (reference sequence). CDR3 in DNA: TGTGCCAGCAGCCTAAACCATAGGGGGGTGTCTAGCGGGAGGCCCCCAGATACGCAGTATTTT. Residues: CASSLNHRGVSSGRPPDTQYF. The complete variable domain, with remaining parts taken from reference TRBV7-9 and TRBJ2-3, reads DTGVSQNPRHKITKRGQNVTFRCDPISEHNRLYWYRQTLGQGPEFLTYFQNEAQLEKSRLLSDRFSAERPKGSFSTLEIQRTEQGDSAMYLCASSLNHRGVSSGRPPDTQYFGPGTRLTVL.

This clonotype was recorded at least ten times. The chain recombines TRBV7-9 with TRBJ2-7, with TRBD2 identical over 11 bases. Germline CDR1 reads SEHNR; CDR2 reads FQNEAQ (reference sequence). Trimming cost V 5 bases and J 4 bases; bases outside gene matches: 10. The CDR3 has 16 amino acids. The CDR3 nucleotides are TGTGCCAGCAGCCCCCGGGATACTAGCGGGAGATACGAGCAGTACTTC. Residues: CASSPRDTSGRYEQYF.

The J gene is TRBJ2-4, the V gene TRBV6-9; TRBD1 matches at 9 bases. The germline V gene encodes CDR1 MNHGY and CDR2 SVAAGI. The CDR3 runs 15 residues. V shed 3 bases, J shed 8 bases, and the junction held 8 bases outside the gene matches. CDR3 protein: CASSYQGQGRYIQYF. The CDR3 DNA is TGTGCCAGCAGTTACCAGGGACAGGGAAGGTACATTCAGTACTTC.

The chain carries TRBV20-1 and TRBJ2-1; a weak D match, TRBD1 (6 bases). Germline V gene lookup returns CDR1 DFQATT and CDR2 SNEGSKA (reference sequence). CDR3 size: 15 residues. Trimming took 5 bases from V and 6 from J, leaving 20 bases between them. In DNA, the CDR3 is TGCAGTGCTTGTCCCCGGGACAAGCGGTCCAATGAGCAGTTCTTC. It yields the protein CSACPRDKRSNEQFF.

Many counts were recorded for this clonotype. This CDR3 reads CSAEVSGVRETQYF. The DNA of the CDR3 is TGCAGTGCTGAGGTCTCAGGGGTGAGGGAGACCCAGTACTTC. V is TRBV20-1 and J is TRBJ2-5; D might be TRBD1 (6 bases). V lost 5 bases, J lost 5 bases, and 18 bases lay in between. The CDR3 runs 14 residues. Germline loops: CDR1 DFQATT, CDR2 SNEGSKA (reference sequence).